Presented here are 19 T cell receptor beta chains from one specimen sequenced in a study of CD8+ T cells in alopecia areata. Sequencing templates came from extracted RNA that was reverse transcribed into cDNA. Method: immunoSEQ multiplex PCR; TCRdb's copy keeps in-frame clones and lacks some. Here the sample spans 100,000 to 150,000 clones, around two fifths being singletons. Specimen: CD4+ T cells sorted from blood. Receptor source: a human donor with alopecia areata.

The chain employs TRBV23-1 and TRBJ1-2; TRBD1 might be the D (5 bases). TRBV23-1 is reported as an ORF; its role is uncertain. Trimming removed 0 bases at V and 5 bases at J, with 22 bases between. The CDR3 sequence is 18 residues long. The CDR3 here is CASSQSRTKGRVTYGYTF. The CDR3 DNA follows: TGCGCCAGCAGTCAATCGAGGACGAAGGGCAGGGTGACTTATGGCTACACCTTC.

This clone turned up a few times. The rearrangement uses TRBV7-2 and TRBJ1-1; D gene ambiguous. The germline V gene encodes CDR1 SGHTA and CDR2 FQGNSA. CDR3 length equals 13 residues. V gave up 7 bases and J gave up 0 bases, with 9 bases separating them. CDR3 region: CASTGRLNTEAFF. CDR3 coding DNA: TGTGCCAGCACCGGACGGTTGAACACTGAAGCTTTCTTT.

This rearrangement joins TRBV30 to TRBJ2-7; D ambiguous. Germline lookup yields CDR1 GTSNPN and CDR2 SVGIG (reference sequence). This CDR3 is 11 amino acids long. V was trimmed by 0 bases and J by 6 bases, leaving 6 bases between them. DNA of the CDR3: TGTGCCTGGAGTGTATCGGTCGAGCAGTACTTC. Its protein product is CAWSVSVEQYF.

The V call is TRBV5-1, the J call TRBJ2-2; D is undetermined. V lost 0 bases and J lost 9, with 9 bases in between. CDR3 size: 13 residues. Germline assignment: CDR1 SGHRS and CDR2 YFSETQ. The CDR3 DNA is TGCGCCAGCAGCTTGGAGGGTAGACGGGAGCTGTTTTTT. This gives the protein CASSLEGRRELFF.

V is TRBV5-1 and J is TRBJ2-5; no reliable D call. CDR3 length: 12 amino acids. V lost 4 bases and J lost 5, with 9 bases in between. Germline CDR1 is SGHRS and CDR2 is YFSETQ. DNA of the CDR3: TGCGCCAGCAGCCGAACTGCGGAGACCCAGTACTTC. As protein: CASSRTAETQYF. Together with reference TRBV5-1 and TRBJ2-5, the CDR3 gives the full variable domain: KAGVTQTPRYLIKTRGQQVTLSCSPISGHRSVSWYQQTPGQGLQFLFEYFSETQRNKGNFPGRFSGRQFSNSRSEMNVSTLELGDSALYLCASSRTAETQYFGPGTRLLVL.

This clone was counted between two and nine times. J is TRBJ1-2 and V is TRBV30; D might be TRBD1 (6 bases). The germline V gene has CDR1 GTSNPN and CDR2 SVGIG (reference sequence). V was cut by 2 bases and J by 6 bases, with 10 bases left in between. This CDR3 has 12 residues. In nucleotides, the CDR3 is TGTGCCTGGAGTTTTTCAGGGGATGGCTACACCTTC. Protein sequence: CAWSFSGDGYTF.

The table lists this clone with a few counts. The chain recombines TRBV7-8 with TRBJ2-7; D is ambiguous. Germline loops: CDR1 SGHVS, CDR2 FQNEAQ. CDR3 size: 12 residues. The germline V and J ends were trimmed by 5 bases and 7 bases, with 12 bases remaining between them. CDR3 region: CASSPGPREQYF. In DNA, the CDR3 is TGTGCCAGCAGCCCCGGACCGAGGGAGCAGTACTTC. The full variable domain, rest sourced from reference TRBV7-8 and TRBJ2-7, is GAGVSQSPRYKVAKRGQDVALRCDPISGHVSLFWYQQALGQGPEFLTYFQNEAQLDKSGLPSDRFFAERPEGSVSTLKIQRTQQEDSAVYLCASSPGPREQYFGPGTRLTVT.

J is TRBJ2-1 and V is TRBV5-6; perhaps TRBD1 as D (6 bases). This CDR3 region has 16 residues. Germline V gene lookup returns CDR1 SGHDT and CDR2 YYEEEE. V was trimmed by 4 bases and J by 3 bases, leaving 17 bases between them. DNA of the CDR3: TGTGCCAGCAGCGGCAGGACAGCCAACCTCTACAATGAGCAGTTCTTC. The encoded protein is CASSGRTANLYNEQFF. Drawing the rest from reference TRBV5-6 and TRBJ2-1, the complete variable domain is DAGVTQSPTHLIKTRGQQVTLRCSPKSGHDTVSWYQQALGQGPQFIFQYYEEEERQRGNFPDRFSGHQFPNYSSELNVNALLLGDSALYLCASSGRTANLYNEQFFGPGTRLTVL.

This sequence joins TRBV5-6 and TRBJ2-7, with D possibly TRBD2 on 5 matching bases. Trimming cost V 0 bases and J 0 bases, with 10 bases left between them. The CDR3 is 15 amino acids. The germline V gene has CDR1 SGHDT and CDR2 YYEEEE. CDR3 sequence reads: CASSLAAGSSYEQYF. The DNA for the CDR3 is TGTGCCAGCAGCTTGGCGGCGGGTTCCTCCTACGAGCAGTACTTC.

In its sample, this clone was seen a few times. V is TRBV28 and J is TRBJ1-2; the D gene is possibly TRBD1 (6 bases). CDR3 length: 14 residues. The V and J ends lost 8 bases and 8 bases respectively, with 21 bases between them. Germline V gives CDR1 MDHEN, CDR2 SYDVKM. This CDR3 reads CASLSGQGTRGYTF. The CDR3, as DNA: TGTGCCAGCCTCAGCGGGCAGGGGACTCGGGGCTACACCTTC.

The chain couples TRBV11-2 to TRBJ2-3; 8 bases match TRBD2. The germline gives CDR1 SGHAT, CDR2 FQNNGV. This CDR3 is 15 amino acids long. J was trimmed by 9 bases and V by 5 bases; bases with no gene match: 13. The CDR3 is CASSRRPTSGRTQYF. Written as DNA, the CDR3 is TGTGCCAGCAGCCGCCGCCCCACTAGCGGCAGAACGCAGTATTTT.

This clone was seen only a few times. The CDR3 region has the DNA TGTGCCAGCAGCTTGGGACAGACCACAGATACGCAGTATTTT. Its translation: CASSLGQTTDTQYF. The chain employs TRBV7-9 and TRBJ2-3; TRBD1 aligns across 7 bases. Germline CDR1 is SEHNR and CDR2 is FQNEAQ (reference sequence). The V segment lost 3 bases and the J segment 2 bases; nucleotides outside the gene matches: 2. This CDR3 contains 14 residues.

This clone has only a few counts. V and J are TRBV19 and TRBJ2-3, with D maybe TRBD2 (5 bases). V gave up 1 base and J gave up 6 bases, with 8 bases separating them. This CDR3 comprises 13 residues. Germline V gene data show CDR1 as LNHDA and CDR2 as SQIVND (reference sequence). CDR3 in amino acids: CASSIATTDTQYF. The CDR3 nucleotides are TGTGCCAGTAGTATAGCGACTACGGATACGCAGTATTTT.

The J gene is TRBJ1-1, the V gene TRBV29-1; D is ambiguous. Germline values: CDR1 SQVTM, CDR2 ANQGSEA. Trimming pared 4 bases from V and 4 bases from J, leaving 13 bases between. The CDR3 loop spans 13 amino acids. CDR3 protein: CSVVGGIGTEAFF. The CDR3 DNA follows: TGCAGCGTTGTTGGAGGGATCGGCACTGAAGCTTTCTTT.

The chain is built from TRBV29-1 and TRBJ2-3; D is unclear. The germline gives CDR1 SQVTM, CDR2 ANQGSEA. V shed 0 bases and J shed 7 bases, with 2 bases lying between them. There are 10 residues in the CDR3. CDR3 sequence reads: CSVEEYTQYF. The CDR3 DNA is TGCAGCGTTGAAGAATATACGCAGTATTTT.

The chain recombines TRBV7-9 with TRBJ1-1; 9 nucleotides agree with TRBD1. V lost 1 base to trimming and J lost 1 base; unmatched junction nucleotides: 7. CDR3 length: 17 amino acids. Germline CDR1 SEHNR, CDR2 FQNEAQ (reference sequence). CDR3 residues: CASSLVGTGRSNTEAFF. The CDR3 DNA reads TGTGCCAGCAGCTTAGTAGGGACAGGGAGATCGAACACTGAAGCTTTCTTT.

Written as DNA, the CDR3 is TGCAGCGTTTCGACACCGTCCTACGAGCAGTACTTC. This encodes CSVSTPSYEQYF. The chain combines TRBV29-1 with TRBJ2-7; D is unclear. Germline V gene sequence: CDR1 SQVTM, CDR2 ANQGSEA. V lost 5 bases to trimming and J lost 1 base, with 9 bases between them. There are 12 residues in the CDR3.

This clone was found a few times. The V call is TRBV13, the J call TRBJ2-5; 9 bases fit TRBD1. Germline CDR1 reads PRHDT; CDR2 reads FYEKMQ (reference sequence). The J segment lost 2 bases and the V segment lost 4 bases, leaving 5 bases of the junction unmatched. This CDR3 is 15 amino acids long. The CDR3 region has the DNA TGTGCCAGCAGCTGGGGGGACAGGGAACAAGAGACCCAGTACTTC. It is translated as CASSWGDREQETQYF.

The rearrangement joins TRBV7-3 to TRBJ2-3; D may match TRBD1 or TRBD2 (6 bases each). Trimming took off 5 bases at V and 5 bases at J, with 11 bases between the two ends. Per the germline V gene, CDR1 is SGHTA and CDR2 is FQGTGA. This CDR3 comprises 13 residues. CDR3 amino acids: CASSVQGGDTQYF. CDR3 sequence (DNA): TGTGCCAGCAGCGTACAGGGAGGAGATACGCAGTATTTT.